These 4 T cell receptor beta chains share one sample of origin, sequenced in a study of chemoradiotherapy in HPV16-positive cancers (dated by TCRdb to between 2020 and 2023). The library relied on the immunoSEQ multiplex PCR assay. TCRdb took this table from immuneACCESS and kept in-frame rearrangements with V and J called. Such tables lack part of the clones; where checked against another copy, unresolved V genes explain under half of the gap, and the rest is unexplained. For this sample there are approximately 58,000 clones; more than 75% appear just once. Roughly 3.4% of the sample is taken by the ten largest. Sequencing used blood, obtained from a patient who underwent chemoradiotherapy. These receptors all come from a human donor with HPV-associated anogenital cancer.

CDR3 DNA: TGTGCCAGCAGCCCCCCGACAGGCCAGCCCCAGCATTTT. Encoded protein: CASSPPTGQPQHF. The chain couples TRBV7-9 to TRBJ1-5; tentative D call: TRBD1 (6 bases). Germline CDR1 and CDR2: SEHNR and FQNEAQ (reference sequence). This CDR3 region has 13 residues. Between the trimmed V and J ends, which lost 5 bases and 7 bases, there was a span of 12 bases.

The DNA of the CDR3 is TGCGCCAGCAGCCCCGGGACCCTGGGGGGGGAGCAGTTCTTC. Encoded protein: CASSPGTLGGEQFF. The chain links TRBV5-1 to TRBJ2-1; 7 bases are shared with TRBD2. Germline trimming cut 4 bases from V and 10 bases from J; bases unmatched to any gene: 11. The CDR3 has 14 residues. CDR1 is SGHRS, CDR2 YFSETQ, per germline. Full variable domain (missing parts from reference TRBV5-1 and TRBJ2-1): KAGVTQTPRYLIKTRGQQVTLSCSPISGHRSVSWYQQTPGQGLQFLFEYFSETQRNKGNFPGRFSGRQFSNSRSEMNVSTLELGDSALYLCASSPGTLGGEQFFGPGTRLTVL.

This sequence joins TRBV29-1 and TRBJ2-5; unclear D gene. The CDR3 loop spans 13 amino acids. From germline, CDR1 is SQVTM and CDR2 ANQGSEA. Trimming left V 4 bases short and J 2 bases short, with 11 bases between. The CDR3 is CSVASYPQETQYF. In DNA, the CDR3 is TGCAGCGTTGCAAGTTACCCACAAGAGACCCAGTACTTC. Together with reference TRBV29-1 and TRBJ2-5, the CDR3 gives the full variable domain: SAVISQKPSRDICQRGTSLTIQCQVDSQVTMMFWYRQQPGQSLTLIATANQGSEATYESGFVIDKFPISRPNLTFSTLTVSNMSPEDSSIYLCSVASYPQETQYFGPGTRLLVL.

The J gene is TRBJ2-2, the V gene TRBV30, with 7 bases fitting TRBD1. V shed 4 bases, J shed 2 bases, and the junction held 4 bases outside the gene matches. Germline V gene sequence: CDR1 GTSNPN, CDR2 SVGIG (reference sequence). The CDR3 runs 14 residues. CDR3 sequence: CAWTRQGNTGELFF. In DNA form, the CDR3 reads TGTGCCTGGACCAGACAGGGAAACACCGGGGAGCTGTTTTTT.